The 5 T cell receptor beta chains given below trace back to one sample, sequenced in a study of T-cell reconstitution after alpha-beta-depleted transplantation in children. Molecular barcoding with unique molecular identifiers was used for the TCRbeta library. TCRdb ran MiXCR on the PCR reads and lists one entry per CDR3 protein. The table has around 600,000 distinct CDR3 sequences, over 15% seen once. The source material was PBMCs from the stem cell graft donor, sampled from the stem cell graft. These TCRs come from a human donor who donated a stem cell graft to a child with acute myeloid leukemia.

At least ten counts were recorded for this clonotype. CDR3 amino acids: CSASKTSGGTSTDTQYF. CDR3 DNA sequence: TGCAGTGCTAGCAAAACTAGCGGGGGGACTAGCACAGATACGCAGTATTTT. This chain connects TRBV20-1 to TRBJ2-3; 12 nucleotides line up with TRBD2. The junction had 7 bases not matched to a gene; V was cut back by 3 bases and J by 0 bases. Germline V gene data show CDR1 as DFQATT and CDR2 as SNEGSKA (reference sequence). The CDR3 is made up of 17 amino acids.

As regards this clonotype: Just one base apart from a much larger clone, this may be a read error. The genes are TRBV20-1 and TRBJ1-1, with D tentatively TRBD1 (5 bases). V gave up 8 bases and J gave up 1 base, with 14 bases separating them. CDR3 length: 13 amino acids. The germline CDR1 and CDR2 sequences are DFQATT and SNEGSKA (reference sequence). The CDR3 spells CSPREGKNTEAFF. The CDR3 bases are TGCAGTCCCCGGGAGGGGAAGAACACTGAAGCTTTCTTT.

The J gene is TRBJ2-7, the V gene TRBV29-1; 7 bases map to TRBD1. The J segment lost 2 bases and the V segment lost 1 base, leaving 5 bases of the junction unmatched. This CDR3 has 14 amino acids. Per the germline V gene, CDR1 is SQVTM and CDR2 is ANQGSEA. The CDR3 bases are TGCAGCGTTGAAGGACAGGGCGCTACCTACGAGCAGTACTTC. Amino acid sequence: CSVEGQGATYEQYF.

V is TRBV7-9 and J is TRBJ1-4, with 8 nucleotides matching TRBD1. V lost 5 bases to trimming and J lost 7 bases; unmatched junction nucleotides: 12. The CDR3 has 16 amino acids. Germline V CDR1 and CDR2: SEHNR, FQNEAQ (reference sequence). The CDR3 DNA follows: TGTGCCAGCAGCCGACGACAGGGGAGAGATTTTGAAAAACTGTTTTTT. Its protein is CASSRRQGRDFEKLFF.

This clonotype was counted a few times. The chain uses TRBV20-1 and TRBJ1-4; TRBD1 might be the D (5 bases). V dropped 1 base and J dropped 3 bases, with 12 bases sitting between them. The CDR3 extends over 15 amino acids. The germline V gene has CDR1 DFQATT and CDR2 SNEGSKA (reference sequence). CDR3 protein: CSARGGIGSNEKLFF. The CDR3 nucleotides read TGCAGTGCTAGAGGGGGGATTGGGTCTAATGAAAAACTGTTTTTT.